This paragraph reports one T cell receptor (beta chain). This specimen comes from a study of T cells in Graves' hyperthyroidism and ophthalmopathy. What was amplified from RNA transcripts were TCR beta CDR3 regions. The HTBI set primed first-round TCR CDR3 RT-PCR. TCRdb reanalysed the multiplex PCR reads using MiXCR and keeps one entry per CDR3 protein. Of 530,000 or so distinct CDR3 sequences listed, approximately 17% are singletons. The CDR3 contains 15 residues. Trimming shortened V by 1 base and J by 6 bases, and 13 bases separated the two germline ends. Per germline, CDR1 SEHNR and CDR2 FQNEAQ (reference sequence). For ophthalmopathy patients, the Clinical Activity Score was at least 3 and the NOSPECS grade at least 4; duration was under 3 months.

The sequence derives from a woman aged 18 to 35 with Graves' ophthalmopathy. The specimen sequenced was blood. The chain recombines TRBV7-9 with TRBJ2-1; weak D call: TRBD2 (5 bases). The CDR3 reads CASSLGSTIPNEQFF. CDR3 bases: TGTGCCAGCAGCTTAGGGTCGACTATTCCCAATGAGCAGTTCTTC. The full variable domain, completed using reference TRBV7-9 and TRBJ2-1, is DTGVSQNPRHKITKRGQNVTFRCDPISEHNRLYWYRQTLGQGPEFLTYFQNEAQLEKSRLLSDRFSAERPKGSFSTLEIQRTEQGDSAMYLCASSLGSTIPNEQFFGPGTRLTVL.